Reported below is one T cell receptor beta chain. In this sample, this clone turned up a few times. Its recognized antigen is unknown. No quality values exist for individual bases; no much larger clone is one base distant. The data originate from a study of blood T cell repertoires in COVID-19 (dated by TCRdb to the early 2020s). Some background on the complete study: Samples covering the acute and convalescent phases of COVID-19 were provided by collaborators in the United States, Italy and Spain. The samples were drawn from two sources: the first 160 participants of the ongoing ImmuneRACE study, and 1,254 subjects contributed by 6 global collaborators. The repertoires were released in a freely available public database meant as a resource for research on the immune response to SARS-CoV-2. Where available, HLA class I and class II types were taken from metadata supplied by the sample provider and were not determined by assay-based typing. Nearly every sample came with metadata listing a de-identified subject ID, COVID-19 status, age in years and sex. The prospective study material was composed of cDNA or gDNA derived from T cells, B-cell-depleted T cells, or PBMCs. The dataset comprised deeply sampled blood TCRbeta repertoires from subjects exposed to, actively infected with, or recovered from COVID-19. Results and caveats for the whole study, not just this receptor: The quantity of clinical and demographic metadata differed by source and by participant and was supplied without curation.

CDR1 and CDR2 (SGHRS, YFSETQ) derive from the germline V gene. Here V drops 4 bases and J drops 3 bases, and the junction holds 10 bases not matched to any gene. From its cysteine to its phenylalanine, the CDR3 spans 15 amino acids. Of the read, only the CDR3 DNA is kept; its 45 bases are in frame from base 1. The immunoSEQ Assay, a bias-controlled multiplex PCR, was used to amplify TCRbeta CDR3 regions from genomic DNA. Per the original workflow: Nucleated cell counts per sample were estimated from amplification of reference gene primers within the assay. Sequence reads were collapsed and filtered to measure the absolute abundance of every unique TCRbeta CDR3 rearrangement. For each sample, productive Simpson clonality was calculated as the square root of Simpson's diversity index across productive rearrangements. TCRdb stores this immuneACCESS table with in-frame sequences only. Part of the clones is absent; in the studies checked, under half of the shortfall reflects unresolved V genes, and no reason is known for the rest. V, J and clone size reflect that table, while D and trimming were determined from the DNA. The sample table shows 100,000 to 150,000 clones, and over 80% are seen once. About 11% of the sample is held by the ten biggest clonotypes.

Whole blood was collected in K2EDTA tubes by collaborating institutions according to the institutions' own protocols. For TCRbeta analysis, collaborators shipped samples in one of three forms: frozen whole blood, isolated PBMCs, or DNA extracted from either of those sample types. In this chain, TRBV5-1 is recombined with TRBJ2-7; TRBD2 aligns with 7 central bases. The receptor comes from a man in his sixties with acute or convalescent COVID-19. Sequenced material: peripheral blood. The DNA sequence is TGCGCCAGCAGCCAAAGCGGGATTAGCCTCTACGAGCAGTACTTC. Protein translation: CASSQSGISLYEQYF.